The T cell receptor (beta chain) under discussion was sequenced for a study of blood T cell repertoires in COVID-19. Study background: Acute-phase and convalescent COVID-19 samples originated in the United States, Italy and Spain.

Those enrolled in Seattle joined during active infection and were followed longitudinally afterward. The method was immunoSEQ multiplex PCR; TCRdb's version includes in-frame clones alone and lacks a portion of them. The data contain 270,000 or so clones, roughly nine tenths of them singletons. Germline V gives CDR1 SGHRS, CDR2 YFSETQ. J was trimmed by 5 bases and V by 0 bases; bases with no gene match: 7. The CDR3 spans 15 residues. The sequence was obtained from a woman in her thirties with COVID-19, enrolled during active disease. The sequenced sample was peripheral blood. The chain couples TRBV5-1 to TRBJ1-1; TRBD1 matches at 7 bases. CDR3 amino acids: CASSLDRGTPTEAFF. CDR3 sequence (DNA): TGCGCCAGCAGCTTGGACAGGGGCACCCCAACTGAAGCTTTCTTT.